This T cell receptor beta chain was profiled in a study of blood T cell repertoires in COVID-19. Study as a whole: Whether acute or convalescent, the COVID-19 samples came from the United States, Italy and Spain. PBMCs, B-cell-depleted T cells, or T cells provided the cDNA or gDNA that made up the material.

Participant-reported clinical history was the basis for cohort assignment. Per the original data handling: Reference gene primer amplification yielded estimated nucleated cell counts. Method: immunoSEQ multiplex PCR; TCRdb's copy keeps in-frame clones and lacks some. The V and J calls and clone size come from that table; D and trimming were worked out from the DNA. The sample contains a few hundred thousand clones, 84% of which appear only once. Germline V gene lookup returns CDR1 SNHLY and CDR2 FYNNEI. The CDR3 is 13 amino acids. V shed 7 bases and J shed 4 bases, with 13 bases lying between them. The chain employs TRBV2 and TRBJ1-2, with D perhaps matching TRBD1 (5 bases). The sequenced sample was PBMCs or T cells enriched from blood (not recorded which). This sequence originates from a woman aged 40 to 49 who had recovered from COVID-19. The CDR3 DNA sequence: TGTGCCAGCAAGGCGGAGGGGAGCTATGGCTACACCTTC. It codes for CASKAEGSYGYTF.